This is a list of T cell receptor beta chains from one sample in a study of blood T cell repertoires in COVID-19. This table comes from immunoSEQ multiplex PCR, and its TCRdb copy is limited to in-frame clones, with some not included. The data hold some 170,000 clones, with under 90% observed a single time. The sample was peripheral blood. The receptors stem from a woman of 80 years or more with acute or convalescent COVID-19. Each CDR3 is given with its conserved first and last residue. The order of the fields is V gene, D gene, J gene, CDR3 length, clone size, CDR3 protein, CDR3 DNA. The D gene is left open where the match is weak. Clone size appears in some rows only: once, few, many, or a class for an expanded clone.

TRBV7-3	.	TRBJ2-2	16	.	CASSLSTAPGTGELFF	TGTGCCAGCAGCCTTTCGACCGCGCCGGGCACCGGGGAGCTGTTTTTT
TRBV6-1	TRBD2	TRBJ2-7	14	.	CASSELTSGYPSRF	TGTGCCAGCAGTGAACTTACTAGCGGGTATCCCTCCCGCTTC
TRBV25-1	.	TRBJ2-5	15	.	CASSETSPGQETQYF	TGTGCCAGCAGTGAAACTAGTCCAGGCCAAGAGACCCAGTACTTC
TRBV11-3	.	TRBJ2-7	13	.	CASSLVSVGEQYF	TGTGCCAGCAGCTTAGTTTCGGTTGGCGAGCAGTACTTC
TRBV30	.	TRBJ1-5	14	.	CAWSATPGDQPQHF	TGTGCCTGGAGTGCTACCCCCGGGGATCAGCCCCAGCATTTT
TRBV30	TRBD1	TRBJ2-2	14	.	CAWSGTGVSGELFF	TGTGCCTGGAGCGGGACAGGGGTTTCCGGGGAGCTGTTTTTT
TRBV12-3/TRBV12-4	.	TRBJ1-5	12	.	CASSRQNQPQHF	TGTGCCAGCAGTCGACAGAATCAGCCCCAGCATTTT
TRBV30	.	TRBJ1-1	14	.	CAWTGFKANTEAFF	TGTGCCTGGACGGGGTTTAAGGCGAACACTGAAGCTTTCTTT
TRBV30	.	TRBJ1-5	16	few	CAWSPRGSWGNQPQHF	TGTGCCTGGAGCCCAAGGGGCAGTTGGGGCAATCAGCCCCAGCATTTT
TRBV23-1	.	TRBJ2-1	18	.	CASSQISEGTQAYNEQFF	TGCGCCAGCAGTCAAATCTCGGAGGGGACTCAGGCTTACAATGAGCAGTTCTTC
TRBV7-3	TRBD1	TRBJ1-1	14	once	CASSQQGRNTEAFF	TGTGCCAGCAGCCAACAGGGGCGGAACACTGAAGCTTTCTTT
TRBV5-4	TRBD1	TRBJ1-1	16	.	CASSKGGTGDLFEAFF	TGTGCCAGCAGCAAGGGAGGGACAGGGGATCTTTTTGAAGCTTTCTTT
TRBV6-2/TRBV6-3	TRBD1	TRBJ2-7	16	.	CASSYSPGTGFGEQYF	TGTGCCAGCAGTTACTCCCCCGGGACAGGGTTTGGCGAGCAGTACTTC
TRBV14	.	TRBJ2-7	14	.	CASSQGGLLYEQYF	TGTGCCAGCAGCCAAGGGGGACTTTTATACGAGCAGTACTTC
TRBV9	.	TRBJ1-2	16	.	CASSPITGGGYYGYTF	TGTGCCAGCAGCCCCATCACGGGAGGGGGGTACTATGGCTACACCTTC
TRBV5-1	.	TRBJ2-1	15	.	CASSLFASTYNEQFF	TGCGCCAGCAGCTTGTTTGCTTCTACCTACAATGAGCAGTTCTTC
TRBV18	.	TRBJ1-6	15	.	CASSPLGAGDSPLHF	TGTGCCAGCTCACCACTGGGGGCAGGGGATTCACCCCTCCACTTT
TRBV4-2	.	TRBJ2-7	13	.	CASTTDNSYEQYF	TGTGCCAGCACTACGGACAACTCCTACGAGCAGTACTTC
TRBV19	.	TRBJ1-1	14	.	CASSQFLQGGEAFF	TGTGCCAGTAGTCAATTCCTCCAGGGTGGGGAAGCTTTCTTT
TRBV4-2	TRBD1	TRBJ2-5	16	once	CASSQGTGGGLETQYF	TGTGCCAGCAGCCAGGGGACAGGGGGCGGCTTGGAGACCCAGTACTTC
TRBV6-1	.	TRBJ2-2	17	.	CASSALATFANTGELFF	TGTGCCAGCAGTGCCTTAGCAACATTTGCGAACACCGGGGAGCTGTTTTTT
TRBV10-3	TRBD1	TRBJ1-6	14	.	CAIRGDREYSPLHF	TGTGCCATCAGGGGGGACAGGGAATATTCACCCCTCCACTTT
TRBV30	TRBD1	TRBJ1-6	12	.	CAWRLTGTTLHF	TGTGCCTGGAGGTTGACAGGGACCACCCTCCACTTT
TRBV27	.	TRBJ1-2	14	.	CASSLSSGDYGYTF	TGTGCCAGCAGTTTATCCTCGGGGGACTATGGCTACACCTTC
TRBV6-5	TRBD2	TRBJ2-2	16	.	CASSSTSERNTGELFF	TGTGCCAGCAGTTCGACTAGCGAGAGGAACACCGGGGAGCTGTTTTTT
TRBV2	TRBD1	TRBJ2-2	14	.	CASSGGQDTGELFF	TGTGCCAGCAGTGGGGGACAGGACACCGGGGAGCTGTTTTTT
TRBV7-6	.	TRBJ1-1	15	.	CASSLETRGVPEAFF	TGTGCCAGCAGCTTAGAGACCCGAGGTGTCCCTGAAGCTTTCTTT
TRBV7-6	.	TRBJ2-3	15	.	CASSLGQGNTDTQYF	TGTGCCAGCAGCTTAGGGCAGGGCAATACAGATACGCAGTATTTT
TRBV5-5	.	TRBJ1-6	13	.	CASSLASNSPLHF	TGTGCCAGCAGCTTGGCCTCTAATTCACCCCTCCACTTT
TRBV18	.	TRBJ1-1	14	.	CASSPLGVNTEAFF	TGTGCCAGCTCACCCCTAGGCGTGAACACTGAAGCTTTCTTT
TRBV10-3	TRBD2	TRBJ2-1	16	.	CAISLQRGGRNNEQFF	TGTGCCATCAGTCTTCAGCGGGGGGGCCGAAACAATGAGCAGTTCTTC
TRBV19	.	TRBJ1-2	12	.	CASSISGYGYTF	TGTGCCAGTAGTATTTCGGGATATGGCTACACCTTC
TRBV28	TRBD2	TRBJ2-7	15	.	CASSHVLAGSYEQYF	TGTGCCAGCAGTCACGTACTAGCGGGGTCCTACGAGCAGTACTTC
TRBV14	TRBD2	TRBJ2-5	20	.	CASSLTFGLAGTWGAETQYF	TGTGCCAGCAGCCTTACCTTCGGACTAGCGGGGACCTGGGGGGCGGAGACCCAGTACTTC